This T cell receptor beta chain originates from a study of T-cell reconstitution after alpha-beta-depleted transplantation in children. Study observations and caveats: Surviving recipient T cells and thymic progenitors accounted for the high day-60 TCRbeta diversity observed in some patients. T-cell counts and diversity at one year post-transplant came mainly from newly produced T cells. Expanded clones from the graft, numbering several hundred, reportedly supplied alpha-beta T cells about two months after transplant.

With respect to this clonotype: The antigen remains undetermined.

Germline loops: CDR1 SGHNT, CDR2 YYREEE (reference sequence). V was cut by 4 bases and J by 8 bases, with 18 bases left in between. This CDR3 region has 15 residues. Unique molecular identifiers featured in how the TCRbeta library was prepared. MiXCR was run by TCRdb on the PCR reads, yielding one entry per CDR3 protein. The sample holds about 310,000 distinct CDR3 sequences, around 20% seen once. The sample here was PBMCs, mostly from graft donor cells, taken 180 days after TCRalphabeta/CD19-depleted stem cell transplant. This rearrangement joins TRBV5-4 to TRBJ1-4; D call uncertain. The sequence was collected from a male patient younger than 18 who had a stem cell transplant for acute lymphoblastic leukemia, so the T cells may come from the graft donor. CDR3 nucleotide sequence: TGTGCCAGCAGCGCGCCCGGGTCCCGGGGAGAAAAACTGTTTTTT. Translated: CASSAPGSRGEKLFF.